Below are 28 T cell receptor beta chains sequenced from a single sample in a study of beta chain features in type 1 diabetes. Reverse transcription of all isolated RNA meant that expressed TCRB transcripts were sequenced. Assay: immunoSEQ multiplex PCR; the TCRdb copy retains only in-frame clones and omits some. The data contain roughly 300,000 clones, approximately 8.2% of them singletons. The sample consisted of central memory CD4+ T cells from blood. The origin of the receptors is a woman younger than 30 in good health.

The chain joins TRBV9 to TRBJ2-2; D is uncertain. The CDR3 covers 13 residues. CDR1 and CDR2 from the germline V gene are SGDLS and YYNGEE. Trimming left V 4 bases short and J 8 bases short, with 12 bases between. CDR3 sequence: CASSPRQVGELFF. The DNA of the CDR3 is TGTGCCAGCAGCCCACGGCAGGTTGGGGAGCTGTTTTTT.

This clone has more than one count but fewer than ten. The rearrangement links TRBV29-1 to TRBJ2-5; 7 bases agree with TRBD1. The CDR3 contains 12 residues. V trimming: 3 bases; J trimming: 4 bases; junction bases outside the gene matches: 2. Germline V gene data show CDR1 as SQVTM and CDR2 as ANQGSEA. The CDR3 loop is CSVDAGGETQYF. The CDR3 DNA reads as TGCAGCGTTGATGCAGGGGGAGAGACCCAGTACTTC.

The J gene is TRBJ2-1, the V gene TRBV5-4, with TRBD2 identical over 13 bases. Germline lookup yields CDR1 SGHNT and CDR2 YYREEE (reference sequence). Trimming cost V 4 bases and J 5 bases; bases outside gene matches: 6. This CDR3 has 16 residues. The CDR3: CASSPRTSGGNNEQFF. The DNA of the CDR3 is TGTGCCAGCAGCCCCCGGACTAGCGGGGGAAACAATGAGCAGTTCTTC.

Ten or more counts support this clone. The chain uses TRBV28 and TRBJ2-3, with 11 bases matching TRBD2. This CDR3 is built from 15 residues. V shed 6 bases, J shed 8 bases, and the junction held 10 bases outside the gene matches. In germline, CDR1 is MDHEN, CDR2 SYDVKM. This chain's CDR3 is CASRGLAEGGVTQYF. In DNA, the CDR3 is TGTGCCAGCAGGGGACTAGCGGAAGGGGGAGTTACGCAGTATTTT.

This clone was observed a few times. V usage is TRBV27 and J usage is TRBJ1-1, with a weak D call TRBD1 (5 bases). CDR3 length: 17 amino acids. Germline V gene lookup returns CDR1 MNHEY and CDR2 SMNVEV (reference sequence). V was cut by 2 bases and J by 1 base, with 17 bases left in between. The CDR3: CASSLQYRRDWNTEAFF. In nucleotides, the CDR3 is TGTGCCAGCAGTTTACAATACCGCAGGGACTGGAACACTGAAGCTTTCTTT.

The CDR3 sequence: CASSPTGSGEETQYF. The CDR3 bases are TGTGCCAGCAGCCCGACCGGGTCAGGGGAAGAGACCCAGTACTTC. This rearrangement joins TRBV5-5 to TRBJ2-5; tentative D call: TRBD1 (6 bases). The CDR3 spans 15 residues. Deletions cut 4 bases from V and 3 bases from J, with 16 bases between. The V gene's germline CDR1 is SGHKS and CDR2 YYEKEE (reference sequence).

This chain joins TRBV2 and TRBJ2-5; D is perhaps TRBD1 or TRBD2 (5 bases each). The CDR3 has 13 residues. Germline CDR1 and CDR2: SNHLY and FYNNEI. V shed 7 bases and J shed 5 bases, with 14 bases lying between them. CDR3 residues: CASTTGTRETQYF. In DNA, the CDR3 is TGTGCCAGCACTACGGGGACCAGGGAGACCCAGTACTTC.

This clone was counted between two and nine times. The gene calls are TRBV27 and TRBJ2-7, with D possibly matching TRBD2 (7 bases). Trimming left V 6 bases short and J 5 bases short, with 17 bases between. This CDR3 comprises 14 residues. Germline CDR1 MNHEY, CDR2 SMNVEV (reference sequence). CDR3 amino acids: CASRLGGARDEQYF. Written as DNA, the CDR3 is TGTGCCAGCAGATTAGGGGGGGCTCGGGACGAGCAGTACTTC.

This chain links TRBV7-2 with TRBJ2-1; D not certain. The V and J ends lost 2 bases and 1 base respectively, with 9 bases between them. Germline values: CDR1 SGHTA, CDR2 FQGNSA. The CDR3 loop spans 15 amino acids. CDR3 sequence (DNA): TGTGCCAGCAGCTTAACGTCAGCTTCCTACAATGAGCAGTTCTTC. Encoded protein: CASSLTSASYNEQFF. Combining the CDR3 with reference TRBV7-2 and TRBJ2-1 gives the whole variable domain GAGVSQSPSNKVTEKGKDVELRCDPISGHTALYWYRQSLGQGLEFLIYFQGNSAPDKSGLPSDRFSAERTGGSVSTLTIQRTQQEDSAVYLCASSLTSASYNEQFFGPGTRLTVL.

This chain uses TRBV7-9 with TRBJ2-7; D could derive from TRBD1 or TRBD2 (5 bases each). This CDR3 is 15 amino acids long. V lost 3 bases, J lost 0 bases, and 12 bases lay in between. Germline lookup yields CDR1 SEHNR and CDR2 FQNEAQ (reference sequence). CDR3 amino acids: CASSFGQGDSYEQYF. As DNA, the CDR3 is TGTGCCAGCAGCTTTGGGCAGGGAGACTCCTACGAGCAGTACTTC.

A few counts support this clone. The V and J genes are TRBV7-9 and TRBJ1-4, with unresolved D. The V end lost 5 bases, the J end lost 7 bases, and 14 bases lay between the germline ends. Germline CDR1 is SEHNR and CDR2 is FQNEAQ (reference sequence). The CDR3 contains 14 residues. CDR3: CASSPKSRGEKLFF. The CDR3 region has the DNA TGTGCCAGCAGCCCAAAATCCCGCGGTGAAAAACTGTTTTTT.

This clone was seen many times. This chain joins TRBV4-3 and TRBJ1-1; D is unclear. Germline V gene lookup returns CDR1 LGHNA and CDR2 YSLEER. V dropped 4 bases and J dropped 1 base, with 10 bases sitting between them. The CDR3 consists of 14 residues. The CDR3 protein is CASSRPRANTEAFF. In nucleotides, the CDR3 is TGCGCCAGCAGCCGCCCCCGGGCGAACACTGAAGCTTTCTTT.

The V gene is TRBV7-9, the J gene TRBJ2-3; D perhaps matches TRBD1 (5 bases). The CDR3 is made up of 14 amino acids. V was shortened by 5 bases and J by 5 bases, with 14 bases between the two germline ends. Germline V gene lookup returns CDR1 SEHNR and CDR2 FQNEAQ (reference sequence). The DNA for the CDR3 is TGTGCCAGCAGCCAAATGAGGCAGGGAGATACGCAGTATTTT. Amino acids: CASSQMRQGDTQYF.

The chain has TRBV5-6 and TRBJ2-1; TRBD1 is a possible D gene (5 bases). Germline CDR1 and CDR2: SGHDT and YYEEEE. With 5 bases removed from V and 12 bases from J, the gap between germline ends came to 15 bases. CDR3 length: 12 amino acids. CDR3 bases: TGTGCCAGCAGGCGGTCAAGGGGTCCGCAGTTCTTC. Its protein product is CASRRSRGPQFF.

This CDR3 is CASSFSAEHTDTQYF. The CDR3 DNA is TGTGCCAGCAGCTTTTCGGCAGAACACACAGATACGCAGTATTTT. The V and J genes are TRBV7-2 and TRBJ2-3; D gene unclear. Trimming cost V 3 bases and J 2 bases, with 12 bases left between them. Germline V gene lookup returns CDR1 SGHTA and CDR2 FQGNSA. This CDR3 is built from 15 residues.

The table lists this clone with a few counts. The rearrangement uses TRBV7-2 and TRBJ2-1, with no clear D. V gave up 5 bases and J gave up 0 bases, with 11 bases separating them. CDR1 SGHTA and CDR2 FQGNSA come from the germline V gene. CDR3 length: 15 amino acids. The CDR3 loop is CASSPVSLSYNEQFF. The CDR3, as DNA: TGTGCCAGCAGCCCGGTTAGTCTCTCCTACAATGAGCAGTTCTTC.

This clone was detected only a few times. The CDR3 is CASSFVAGTGELFF. The CDR3 DNA sequence: TGTGCCAGCAGCTTTGTGGCCGGGACCGGGGAGCTGTTTTTT. The chain is built from TRBV7-2 and TRBJ2-2; D uncertain. The CDR3 is 14 residues long. The germline CDR1 and CDR2 sequences are SGHTA and FQGNSA. V was cut by 3 bases and J by 5 bases, with 10 bases left in between.

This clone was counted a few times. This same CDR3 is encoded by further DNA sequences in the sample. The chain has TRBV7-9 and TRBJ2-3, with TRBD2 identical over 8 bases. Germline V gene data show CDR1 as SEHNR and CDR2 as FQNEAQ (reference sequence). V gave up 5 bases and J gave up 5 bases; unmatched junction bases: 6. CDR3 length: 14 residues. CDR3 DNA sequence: TGTGCCAGCAGCCTCGGACTAGCAGGAGATACGCAGTATTTT. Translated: CASSLGLAGDTQYF. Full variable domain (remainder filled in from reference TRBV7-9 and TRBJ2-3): DTGVSQNPRHKITKRGQNVTFRCDPISEHNRLYWYRQTLGQGPEFLTYFQNEAQLEKSRLLSDRFSAERPKGSFSTLEIQRTEQGDSAMYLCASSLGLAGDTQYFGPGTRLTVL.

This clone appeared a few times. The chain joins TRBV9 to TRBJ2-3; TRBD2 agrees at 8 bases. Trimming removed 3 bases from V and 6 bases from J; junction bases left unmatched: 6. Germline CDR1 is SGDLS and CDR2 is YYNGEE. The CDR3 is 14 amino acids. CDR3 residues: CASSESGRGDTQYF. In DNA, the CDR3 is TGTGCCAGCAGCGAATCCGGGAGGGGCGATACGCAGTATTTT.

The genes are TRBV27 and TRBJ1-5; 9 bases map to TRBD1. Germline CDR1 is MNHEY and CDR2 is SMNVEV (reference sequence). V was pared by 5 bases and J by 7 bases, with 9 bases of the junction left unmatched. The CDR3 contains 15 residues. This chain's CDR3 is CASSRGDRVRQPQHF. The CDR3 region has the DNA TGTGCCAGCAGTCGTGGGGACAGGGTAAGGCAGCCCCAGCATTTT.

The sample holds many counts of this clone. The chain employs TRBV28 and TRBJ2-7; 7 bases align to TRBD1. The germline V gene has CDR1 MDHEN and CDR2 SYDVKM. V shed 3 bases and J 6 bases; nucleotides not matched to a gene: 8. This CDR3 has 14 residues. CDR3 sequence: CASSFLGGRSEQYF. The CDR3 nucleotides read TGTGCCAGCAGTTTCTTAGGGGGCCGATCCGAGCAGTACTTC.

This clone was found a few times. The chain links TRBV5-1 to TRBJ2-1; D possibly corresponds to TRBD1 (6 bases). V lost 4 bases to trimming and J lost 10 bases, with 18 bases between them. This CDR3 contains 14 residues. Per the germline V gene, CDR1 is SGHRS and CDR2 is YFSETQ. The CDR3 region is CASSVLPRGAEQFF. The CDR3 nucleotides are TGCGCCAGCAGCGTTCTACCCAGGGGAGCCGAGCAGTTCTTC.

The chain's CDR3 is CASSELAGGPGELFF. As DNA, the CDR3 is TGTGCCAGCAGCGAACTAGCGGGAGGGCCTGGGGAGCTGTTTTTT. The chain combines TRBV14 with TRBJ2-2, with TRBD2 matching over 13 bases. V shed 5 bases and J 8 bases; nucleotides not matched to a gene: 5. CDR1 and CDR2 (germline): SGHDN, FVKESK. This CDR3 has 15 amino acids.

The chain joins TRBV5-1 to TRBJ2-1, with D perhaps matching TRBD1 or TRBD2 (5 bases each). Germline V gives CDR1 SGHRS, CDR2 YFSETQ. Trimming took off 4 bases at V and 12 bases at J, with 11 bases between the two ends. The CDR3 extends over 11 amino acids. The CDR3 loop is CASSLGVGQFF. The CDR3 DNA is TGCGCCAGCAGCCTGGGGGTTGGGCAGTTCTTC.

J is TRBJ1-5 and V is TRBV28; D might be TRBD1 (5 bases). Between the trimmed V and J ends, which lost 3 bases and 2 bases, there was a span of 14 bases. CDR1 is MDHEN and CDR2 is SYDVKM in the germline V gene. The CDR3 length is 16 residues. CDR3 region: CASSFRGGSRNQPQHF. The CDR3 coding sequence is TGTGCCAGCAGTTTCCGGGGGGGAAGTCGCAATCAGCCCCAGCATTTT.

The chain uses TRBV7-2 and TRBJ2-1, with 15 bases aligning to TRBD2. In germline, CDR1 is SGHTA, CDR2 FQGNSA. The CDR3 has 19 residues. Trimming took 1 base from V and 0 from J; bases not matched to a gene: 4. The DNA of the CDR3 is TGTGCCAGCAGCTTAGTAGGGACTAGCGGGGGGAGCTCCTACAATGAGCAGTTCTTC. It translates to CASSLVGTSGGSSYNEQFF.

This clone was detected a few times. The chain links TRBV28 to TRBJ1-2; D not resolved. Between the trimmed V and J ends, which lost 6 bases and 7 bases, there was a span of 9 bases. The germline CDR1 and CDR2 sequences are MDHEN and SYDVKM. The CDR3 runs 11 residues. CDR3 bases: TGTGCCAGCAGGGGAGGGTTTGGCTACACCTTC. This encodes CASRGGFGYTF.

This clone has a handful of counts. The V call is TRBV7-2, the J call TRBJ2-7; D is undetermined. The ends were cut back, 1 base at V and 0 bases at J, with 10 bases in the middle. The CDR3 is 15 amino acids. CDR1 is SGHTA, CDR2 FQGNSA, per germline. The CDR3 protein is CASSLGGQPSYEQYF. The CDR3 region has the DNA TGTGCCAGCAGCTTAGGTGGCCAGCCCTCCTACGAGCAGTACTTC.